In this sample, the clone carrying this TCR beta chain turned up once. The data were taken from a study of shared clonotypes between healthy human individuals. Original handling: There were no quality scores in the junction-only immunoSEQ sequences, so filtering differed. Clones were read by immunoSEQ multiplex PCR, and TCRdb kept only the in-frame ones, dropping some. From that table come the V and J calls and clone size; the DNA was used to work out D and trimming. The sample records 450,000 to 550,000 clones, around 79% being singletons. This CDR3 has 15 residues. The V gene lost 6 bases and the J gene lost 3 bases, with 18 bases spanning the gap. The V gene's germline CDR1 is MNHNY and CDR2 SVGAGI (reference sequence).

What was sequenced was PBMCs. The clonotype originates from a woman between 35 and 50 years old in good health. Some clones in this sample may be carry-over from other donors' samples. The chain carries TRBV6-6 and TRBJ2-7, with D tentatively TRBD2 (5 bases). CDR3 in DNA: TGTGCCAGCAGCCCCCCGTCGGGTGCGGGCTACGAGCAGTACTTC. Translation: CASSPPSGAGYEQYF.